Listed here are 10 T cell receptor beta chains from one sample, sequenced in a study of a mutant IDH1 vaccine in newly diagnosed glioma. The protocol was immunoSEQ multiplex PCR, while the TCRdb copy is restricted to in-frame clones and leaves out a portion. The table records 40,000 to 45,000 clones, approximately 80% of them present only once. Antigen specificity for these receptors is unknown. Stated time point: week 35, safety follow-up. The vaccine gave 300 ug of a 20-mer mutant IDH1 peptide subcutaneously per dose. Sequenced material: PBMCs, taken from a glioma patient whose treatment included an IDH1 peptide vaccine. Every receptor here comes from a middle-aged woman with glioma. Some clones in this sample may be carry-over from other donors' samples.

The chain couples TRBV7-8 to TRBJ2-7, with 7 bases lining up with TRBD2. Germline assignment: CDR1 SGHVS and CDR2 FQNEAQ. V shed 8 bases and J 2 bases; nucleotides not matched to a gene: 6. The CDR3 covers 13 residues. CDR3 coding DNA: TGTGCCAGCGAAAAGCGGGGCACCTACGAGCAGTACTTC. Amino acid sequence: CASEKRGTYEQYF. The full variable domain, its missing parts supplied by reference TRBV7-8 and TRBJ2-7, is GAGVSQSPRYKVAKRGQDVALRCDPISGHVSLFWYQQALGQGPEFLTYFQNEAQLDKSGLPSDRFFAERPEGSVSTLKIQRTQQEDSAVYLCASEKRGTYEQYFGPGTRLTVT.

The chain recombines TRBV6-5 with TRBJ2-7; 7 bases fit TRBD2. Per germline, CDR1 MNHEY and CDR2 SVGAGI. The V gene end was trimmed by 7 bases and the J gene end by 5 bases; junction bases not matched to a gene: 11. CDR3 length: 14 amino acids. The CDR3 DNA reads TGTGCCAGCACCCCCGTGTCGGGAGGAAACGAGCAGTACTTC. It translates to CASTPVSGGNEQYF.

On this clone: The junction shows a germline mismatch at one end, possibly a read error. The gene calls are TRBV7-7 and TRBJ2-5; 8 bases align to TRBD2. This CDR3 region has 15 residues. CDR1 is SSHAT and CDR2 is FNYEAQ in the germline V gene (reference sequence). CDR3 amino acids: CASSPGTRGGETQYF. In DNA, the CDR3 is TGTGCTAGCAGCCCCGGGACTAGGGGGGGGGAGACCCAGTACTTC.

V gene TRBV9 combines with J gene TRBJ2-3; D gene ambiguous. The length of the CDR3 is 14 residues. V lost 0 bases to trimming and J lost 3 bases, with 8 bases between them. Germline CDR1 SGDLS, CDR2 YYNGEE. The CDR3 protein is CASSVELGTDTQYF. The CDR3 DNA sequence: TGTGCCAGCAGCGTAGAGTTAGGGACAGATACGCAGTATTTT.

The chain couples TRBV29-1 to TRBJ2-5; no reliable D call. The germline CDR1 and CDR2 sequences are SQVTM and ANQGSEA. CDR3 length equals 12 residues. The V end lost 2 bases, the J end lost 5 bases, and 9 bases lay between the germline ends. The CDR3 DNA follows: TGCAGCGTTGAACCAATCGGGGAGACCCAGTACTTC. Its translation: CSVEPIGETQYF.

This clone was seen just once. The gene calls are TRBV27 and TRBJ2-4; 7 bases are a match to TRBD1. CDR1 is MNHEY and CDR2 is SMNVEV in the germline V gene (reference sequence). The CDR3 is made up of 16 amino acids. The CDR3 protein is CVPATLDRRPKNIQYF. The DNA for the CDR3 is TGTGTCCCAGCAACACTGGACAGGAGGCCCAAAAACATTCAGTACTTC.

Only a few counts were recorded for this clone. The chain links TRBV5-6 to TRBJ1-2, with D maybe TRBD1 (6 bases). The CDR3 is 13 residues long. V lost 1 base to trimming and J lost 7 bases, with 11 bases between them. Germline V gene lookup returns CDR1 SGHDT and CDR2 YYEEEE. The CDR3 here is CASSLPGAGGYTF. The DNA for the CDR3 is TGTGCCAGCAGCTTGCCGGGGGCGGGTGGCTACACCTTC. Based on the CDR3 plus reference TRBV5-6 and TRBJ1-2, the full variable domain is DAGVTQSPTHLIKTRGQQVTLRCSPKSGHDTVSWYQQALGQGPQFIFQYYEEEERQRGNFPDRFSGHQFPNYSSELNVNALLLGDSALYLCASSLPGAGGYTFGSGTRLTVV.

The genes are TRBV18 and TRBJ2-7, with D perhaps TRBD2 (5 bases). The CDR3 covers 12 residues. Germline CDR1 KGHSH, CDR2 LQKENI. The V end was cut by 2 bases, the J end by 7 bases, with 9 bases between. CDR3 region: CASSPRTGEQYF. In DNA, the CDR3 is TGTGCCAGCTCACCAAGAACGGGGGAGCAGTACTTC.

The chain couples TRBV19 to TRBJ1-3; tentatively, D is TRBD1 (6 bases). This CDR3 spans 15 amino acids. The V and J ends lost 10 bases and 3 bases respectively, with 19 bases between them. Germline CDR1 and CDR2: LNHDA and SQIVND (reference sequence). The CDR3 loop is CATMTDRFIGNTIYF. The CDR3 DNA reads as TGTGCCACCATGACCGACAGGTTCATTGGAAACACCATATATTTT.

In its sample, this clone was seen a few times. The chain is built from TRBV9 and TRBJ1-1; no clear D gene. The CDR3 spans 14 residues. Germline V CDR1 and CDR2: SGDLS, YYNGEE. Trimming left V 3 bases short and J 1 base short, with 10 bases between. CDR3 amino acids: CASSAYWGNTEAFF. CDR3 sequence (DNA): TGTGCCAGCAGCGCCTATTGGGGGAACACTGAAGCTTTCTTT. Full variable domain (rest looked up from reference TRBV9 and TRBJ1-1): DSGVTQTPKHLITATGQRVTLRCSPRSGDLSVYWYQQSLDQGLQFLIQYYNGEERAKGNILERFSAQQFPDLHSELNLSSLELGDSALYFCASSAYWGNTEAFFGQGTRLTVV.